This TCR beta chain was captured by sequencing in a study of cytomegalovirus exposure and HLA in healthy donors. General study findings and limits: A classifier reportedly called cytomegalovirus status with high sensitivity and specificity.

TCRdb's table, derived via immunoSEQ multiplex PCR, lists solely in-frame clones and lacks some. Of some 100,000 clones listed, roughly 88% are singletons. About this clone itself: Its antigen is still unknown.

CDR3 length: 16 amino acids. Trimming shortened V by 5 bases and J by 0 bases, and 13 bases separated the two germline ends. The germline CDR1 and CDR2 sequences are PRHDT and FYEKMQ (reference sequence). The J gene is TRBJ1-4, the V gene TRBV13; unclear D gene. Specimen: PBMCs. This receptor was identified in a man aged 18 to 29 in good health and CMV-seronegative. The CDR3 loop reads CASSAGRVSTNEKLFF. Here the CDR3 DNA reads TGTGCCAGCAGCGCGGGAAGAGTATCAACTAATGAAAAACTGTTTTTT.